This T cell receptor (beta chain) was observed in a study of blood T cell repertoires in COVID-19. V lost 7 bases to trimming and J lost 8 bases; unmatched junction nucleotides: 7. The length of the CDR3 is 13 residues. Profiling relied on immunoSEQ multiplex PCR, and the TCRdb table lists in-frame clones only, not all of them. The sample shows 45,000 to 70,000 clones, around 82% of them seen only once. The sequenced sample was peripheral blood. The chain carries TRBV12-3 or TRBV12-4 and TRBJ1-2; 10 bases map to TRBD1. The sequence was obtained from a man aged 60-69 years with acute or convalescent COVID-19. The CDR3 region is CASTRDRGSGYTF. CDR3 bases: TGTGCCAGCACTAGGGACAGGGGATCGGGCTACACCTTC.